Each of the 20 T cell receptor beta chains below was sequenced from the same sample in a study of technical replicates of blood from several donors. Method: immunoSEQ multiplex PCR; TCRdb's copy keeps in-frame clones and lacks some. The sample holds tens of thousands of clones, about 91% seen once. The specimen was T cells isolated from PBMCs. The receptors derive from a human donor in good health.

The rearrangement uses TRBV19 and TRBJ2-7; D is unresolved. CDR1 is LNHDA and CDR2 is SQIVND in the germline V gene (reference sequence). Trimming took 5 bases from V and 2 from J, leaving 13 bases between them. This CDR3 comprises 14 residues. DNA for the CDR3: TGTGCCAGTAGTCTAGGAGCGTTTGCCTACGAGCAGTACTTC. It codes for CASSLGAFAYEQYF.

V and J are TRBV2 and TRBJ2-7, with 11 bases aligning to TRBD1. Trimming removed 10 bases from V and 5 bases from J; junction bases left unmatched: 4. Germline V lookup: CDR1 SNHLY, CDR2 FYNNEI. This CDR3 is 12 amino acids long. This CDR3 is CATSDRGHEQYF. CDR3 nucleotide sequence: TGTGCCACCTCGGACAGGGGGCACGAGCAGTACTTC.

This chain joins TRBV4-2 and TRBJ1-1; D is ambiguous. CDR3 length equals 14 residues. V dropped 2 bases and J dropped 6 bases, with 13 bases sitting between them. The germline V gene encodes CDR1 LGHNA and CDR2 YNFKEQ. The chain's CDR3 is CASSQRGRSAEAFF. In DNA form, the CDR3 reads TGTGCCAGCAGCCAAAGAGGTCGGTCGGCTGAAGCTTTCTTT.

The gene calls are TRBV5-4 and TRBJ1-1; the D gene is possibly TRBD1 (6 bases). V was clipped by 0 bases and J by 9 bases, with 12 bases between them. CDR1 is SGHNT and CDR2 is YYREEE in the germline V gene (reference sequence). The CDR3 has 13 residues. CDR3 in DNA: TGTGCCAGCAGCTTGGTGGGGGACACCCAAGCTTTCTTT. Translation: CASSLVGDTQAFF.

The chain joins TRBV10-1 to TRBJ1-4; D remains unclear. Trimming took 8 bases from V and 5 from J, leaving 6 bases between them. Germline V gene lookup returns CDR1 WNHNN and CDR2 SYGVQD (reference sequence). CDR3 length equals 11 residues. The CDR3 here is CASGENEKLFF. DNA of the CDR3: TGCGCCAGCGGAGAGAATGAAAAACTGTTTTTT.

CDR3 in amino acids: CASSYSRSGNQPQHF. The CDR3 DNA reads as TGTGCCAGCAGTTACTCGAGGTCAGGGAATCAGCCCCAGCATTTT. The chain has TRBV6-5 and TRBJ1-5, with D tentatively TRBD1 (5 bases). Trimming cost V 0 bases and J 4 bases, with 10 bases left between them. Germline assignment: CDR1 MNHEY and CDR2 SVGAGI. The CDR3 extends over 15 amino acids.

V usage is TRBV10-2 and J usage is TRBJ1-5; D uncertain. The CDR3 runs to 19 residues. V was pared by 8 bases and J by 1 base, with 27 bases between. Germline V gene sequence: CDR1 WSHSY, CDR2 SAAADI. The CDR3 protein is CASSFTISDSVLSNQPQHF. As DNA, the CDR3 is TGCGCCAGCTCCTTCACTATTTCCGACTCAGTATTAAGCAATCAGCCCCAGCATTTT.

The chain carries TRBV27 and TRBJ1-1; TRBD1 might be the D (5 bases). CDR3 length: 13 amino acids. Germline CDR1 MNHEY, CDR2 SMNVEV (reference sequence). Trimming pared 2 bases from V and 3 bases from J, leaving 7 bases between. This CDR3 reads CASSLGAHTEAFF. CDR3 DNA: TGTGCCAGCAGTTTAGGGGCCCACACTGAAGCTTTCTTT.

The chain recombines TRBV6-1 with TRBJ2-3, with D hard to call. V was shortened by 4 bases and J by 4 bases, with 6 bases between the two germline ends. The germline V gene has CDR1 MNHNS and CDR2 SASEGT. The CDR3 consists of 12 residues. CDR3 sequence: CASSVVSDTQYF. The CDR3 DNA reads TGTGCCAGCAGTGTCGTTTCAGATACGCAGTATTTT.

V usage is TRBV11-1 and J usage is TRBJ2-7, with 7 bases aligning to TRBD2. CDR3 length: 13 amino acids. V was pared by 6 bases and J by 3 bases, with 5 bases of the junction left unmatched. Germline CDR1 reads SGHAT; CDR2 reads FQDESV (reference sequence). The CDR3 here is CASRRAGSYEQYF. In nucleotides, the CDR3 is TGTGCCAGCAGGCGAGCGGGGAGCTACGAGCAGTACTTC.

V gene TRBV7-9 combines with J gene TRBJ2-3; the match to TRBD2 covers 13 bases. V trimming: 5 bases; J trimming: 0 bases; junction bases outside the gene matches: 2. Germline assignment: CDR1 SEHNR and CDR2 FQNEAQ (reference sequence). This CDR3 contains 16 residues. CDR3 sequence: CASSQGLAGSTDTQYF. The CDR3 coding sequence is TGTGCCAGCAGCCAGGGACTAGCGGGAAGCACAGATACGCAGTATTTT.

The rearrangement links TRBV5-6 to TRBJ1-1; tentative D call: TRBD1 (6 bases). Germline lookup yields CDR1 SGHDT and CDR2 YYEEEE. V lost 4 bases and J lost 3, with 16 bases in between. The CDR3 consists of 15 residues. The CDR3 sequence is CASSPKQGPDTEAFF. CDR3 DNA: TGTGCCAGCAGCCCAAAACAGGGACCTGACACTGAAGCTTTCTTT. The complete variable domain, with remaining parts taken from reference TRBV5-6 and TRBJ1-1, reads DAGVTQSPTHLIKTRGQQVTLRCSPKSGHDTVSWYQQALGQGPQFIFQYYEEEERQRGNFPDRFSGHQFPNYSSELNVNALLLGDSALYLCASSPKQGPDTEAFFGQGTRLTVV.

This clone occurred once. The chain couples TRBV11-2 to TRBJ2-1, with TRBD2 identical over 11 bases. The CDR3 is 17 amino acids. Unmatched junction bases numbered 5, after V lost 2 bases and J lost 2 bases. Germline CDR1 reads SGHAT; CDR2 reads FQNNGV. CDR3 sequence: CASSLLGLAATYNEQFF. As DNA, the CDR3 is TGTGCCAGCAGCTTATTGGGACTAGCGGCCACCTACAATGAGCAGTTCTTC.

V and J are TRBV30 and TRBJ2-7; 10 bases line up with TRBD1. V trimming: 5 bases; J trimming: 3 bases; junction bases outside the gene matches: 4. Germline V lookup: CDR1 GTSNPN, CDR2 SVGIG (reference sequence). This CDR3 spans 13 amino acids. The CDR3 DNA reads TGTGCCTGGGGACAGGGGGTAGGCTACGAGCAGTACTTC. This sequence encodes CAWGQGVGYEQYF.

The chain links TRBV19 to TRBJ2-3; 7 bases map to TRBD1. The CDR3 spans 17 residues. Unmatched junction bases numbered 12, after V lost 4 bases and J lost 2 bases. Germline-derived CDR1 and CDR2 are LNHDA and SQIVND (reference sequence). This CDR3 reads CASSTSPRDSFTDTQYF. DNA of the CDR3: TGTGCCAGTAGTACATCCCCGAGGGACAGCTTCACAGATACGCAGTATTTT.

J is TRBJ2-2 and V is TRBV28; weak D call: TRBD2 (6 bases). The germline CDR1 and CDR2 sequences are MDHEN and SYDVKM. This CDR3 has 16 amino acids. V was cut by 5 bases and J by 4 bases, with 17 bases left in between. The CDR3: CASSQPGLPPTGELFF. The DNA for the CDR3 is TGTGCCAGCAGTCAACCGGGACTCCCCCCCACCGGGGAGCTGTTTTTT.

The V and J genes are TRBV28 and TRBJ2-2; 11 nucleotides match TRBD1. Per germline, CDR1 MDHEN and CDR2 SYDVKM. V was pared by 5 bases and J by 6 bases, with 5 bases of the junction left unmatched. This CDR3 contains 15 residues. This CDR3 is CASSPGQGVSGELFF. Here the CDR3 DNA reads TGTGCCAGCAGTCCGGGACAGGGGGTATCCGGGGAGCTGTTTTTT.

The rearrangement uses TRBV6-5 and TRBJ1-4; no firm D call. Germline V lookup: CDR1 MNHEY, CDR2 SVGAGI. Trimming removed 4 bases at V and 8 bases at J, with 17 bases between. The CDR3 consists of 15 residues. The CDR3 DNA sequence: TGTGCCAGCAGTTTACTCCGTACCGTCTCCGAAAAACTGTTTTTT. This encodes CASSLLRTVSEKLFF.

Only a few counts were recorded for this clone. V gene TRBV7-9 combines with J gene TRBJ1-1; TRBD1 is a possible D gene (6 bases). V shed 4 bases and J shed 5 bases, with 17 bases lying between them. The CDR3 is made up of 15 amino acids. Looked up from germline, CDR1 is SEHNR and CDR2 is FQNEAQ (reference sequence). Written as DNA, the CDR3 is TGTGCCAGCAGCTGGGCTTCAGGGGAAGGGACTGAAGCTTTCTTT. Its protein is CASSWASGEGTEAFF.

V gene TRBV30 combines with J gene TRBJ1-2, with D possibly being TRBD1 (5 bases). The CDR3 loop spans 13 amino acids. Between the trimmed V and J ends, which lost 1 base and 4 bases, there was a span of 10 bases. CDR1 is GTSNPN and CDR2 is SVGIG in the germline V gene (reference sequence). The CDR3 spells CAWSEGRSYGYTF. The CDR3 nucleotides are TGTGCCTGGAGTGAGGGGCGATCCTATGGCTACACCTTC.